The next 18 T cell receptor beta chains were all read from a single sample in a study of cytomegalovirus exposure and HLA in healthy donors (dated by TCRdb to about 2017). The receptor library was made with the immunoSEQ multiplex PCR assay. A mixture of 60 forward primers for TCR Vbeta segments and 13 reverse primers for TCR Jbeta segments was used in the multiplex PCR. TCRdb holds this immuneACCESS table with in-frame rearrangements only. Some clones are missing; in checked studies, unresolved V genes explain under half, and the rest has no known cause. The record for this sample contains some 120,000 clones. The ten largest clones add up to roughly 0.94% of the sample. Source material: PBMCs. All receptors come from a man between 18 and 29 years old in good health and CMV-seronegative.

The rearrangement uses TRBV7-9 and TRBJ1-5, with D hard to call. Germline V gene sequence: CDR1 SEHNR, CDR2 FQNEAQ (reference sequence). V was clipped by 1 base and J by 6 bases, with 4 bases between them. The CDR3 totals 12 residues. CDR3 in amino acids: CASSLGSQPQHF. The CDR3 nucleotides are TGTGCCAGCAGCTTAGGGAGTCAGCCCCAGCATTTT.

This rearrangement joins TRBV29-1 to TRBJ1-2; D is unclear. This CDR3 has 13 residues. Trimming removed 7 bases at V and 14 bases at J, with 26 bases between. Germline V gene data show CDR1 as SQVTM and CDR2 as ANQGSEA. The CDR3 spells CSARPRVGSAMTF. In DNA form, the CDR3 reads TGCAGCGCCCGCCCAAGGGTGGGGAGCGCAATGACCTTC.

The chain is built from TRBV6-1 and TRBJ1-2; D is unclear. The length of the CDR3 is 13 residues. The germline gives CDR1 MNHNS, CDR2 SASEGT. V lost 4 bases, J lost 6 bases, and 12 bases lay in between. CDR3 residues: CASSASGNNGYTF. In DNA, the CDR3 is TGTGCCAGCAGTGCTTCAGGCAACAATGGCTACACCTTC.

This rearrangement joins TRBV7-2 to TRBJ1-2; D possibly corresponds to TRBD1 (5 bases). Germline-derived CDR1 and CDR2 are SGHTA and FQGNSA. Trimming left V 5 bases short and J 5 bases short, with 27 bases between. The CDR3 spans 18 residues. CDR3 sequence (DNA): TGTGCCAGCAGCCCAGATAGGGCCAGGGAAGGTGGGAAATATGGCTACACCTTC. It is translated as CASSPDRAREGGKYGYTF.

The gene calls are TRBV6-5 and TRBJ1-6; TRBD1 matches at 10 bases. The CDR3 extends over 16 amino acids. CDR1 is MNHEY, CDR2 SVGAGI, per germline. The junction had 3 bases not matched to a gene; V was cut back by 2 bases and J by 5 bases. This CDR3 is CASSYLGTGDNSPLHF. The CDR3 DNA reads TGTGCCAGCAGTTACCTCGGGACAGGGGATAATTCACCCCTCCACTTT.

The J gene is TRBJ2-5, the V gene TRBV19; TRBD1 is a possible D gene (6 bases). Trimming pared 0 bases from V and 1 base from J, leaving 9 bases between. The CDR3 is 15 residues long. Germline-derived CDR1 and CDR2 are LNHDA and SQIVND (reference sequence). CDR3 region: CASSIDKGVQETQYF. For the CDR3, the DNA is TGTGCCAGTAGTATAGATAAGGGGGTCCAAGAGACCCAGTACTTC.

This chain links TRBV6-4 with TRBJ2-3; D perhaps matches TRBD1 (7 bases). CDR3 size: 14 residues. The V end was cut by 8 bases, the J end by 2 bases, with 14 bases between. CDR1 MRHNA and CDR2 SNTAGT come from the germline V gene. The CDR3 is CASSQGGYTDTQYF. The CDR3 nucleotides are TGTGCCAGCTCGCAGGGGGGATACACAGATACGCAGTATTTT.

This sequence joins TRBV4-1 and TRBJ1-2, with D hard to call. V lost 1 base to trimming and J lost 2 bases, with 11 bases between them. This CDR3 has 15 amino acids. From germline, CDR1 is MGHRA and CDR2 YSYEKL. DNA of the CDR3: TGCGCCAGCAGCCAAGGGGTCAGCGTGAACTATGGCTACACCTTC. Translation: CASSQGVSVNYGYTF.

The J gene is TRBJ2-7, the V gene TRBV30; 9 bases are shared with TRBD1. This CDR3 has 16 residues. V lost 4 bases, J lost 5 bases, and 15 bases stayed unmatched. The germline V gene encodes CDR1 GTSNPN and CDR2 SVGIG (reference sequence). Here the CDR3 reads CAWKTEGQGSPHEQYF. The DNA of the CDR3 is TGTGCCTGGAAAACGGAGGGACAGGGCTCTCCCCACGAGCAGTACTTC.

This chain connects TRBV18 to TRBJ2-7; a possible D gene is TRBD1 (6 bases). The V end lost 3 bases, the J end lost 4 bases, and 13 bases lay between the germline ends. Germline loops: CDR1 KGHSH, CDR2 LQKENI. This CDR3 is 14 amino acids long. The CDR3 coding sequence is TGTGCCAGCTCACCGGTCCCCCAGGGGTACGAGCAGTACTTC. Protein: CASSPVPQGYEQYF.

V is TRBV29-1 and J is TRBJ1-3, with 7 bases matching TRBD1. The CDR3 runs 15 residues. The ends lost 4 bases at V and 8 bases at J; junction bases unmatched: 14. CDR1 SQVTM and CDR2 ANQGSEA come from the germline V gene. As DNA, the CDR3 is TGCAGCGTTGTTAAGGGGACAGACGGAAAGGACACCATATATTTT. Amino acid sequence: CSVVKGTDGKDTIYF.

The chain employs TRBV30 and TRBJ2-7, with no clear D. The V end was cut by 0 bases, the J end by 7 bases, with 13 bases between. CDR1 is GTSNPN, CDR2 SVGIG, per germline (reference sequence). The CDR3 covers 13 residues. The DNA of the CDR3 is TGTGCCTGGAGTGTATCCCTGCTCGGGGAGCAGTACTTC. Translated: CAWSVSLLGEQYF.

This chain joins TRBV30 and TRBJ2-1, with D hard to call. The V end lost 2 bases, the J end lost 4 bases, and 9 bases lay between the germline ends. Germline V gene sequence: CDR1 GTSNPN, CDR2 SVGIG (reference sequence). The CDR3 has 13 residues. CDR3: CAWSFRQYNEQFF. In nucleotides, the CDR3 is TGTGCCTGGAGTTTCAGGCAGTACAATGAGCAGTTCTTC.

Note on this clone: The DNA is left out, because the CDR3 cannot be placed on it with certainty; the CDR3 is given as TCRdb lists it. This chain joins TRBV10-3 and TRBJ2-7; the D call of TRBD2 is as the table states it, not checked on the DNA. The CDR3 extends over 14 residues, inclusive of both ends. Germline V gene lookup returns CDR1 ENHRY and CDR2 SYGVKD. CDR3 sequence reads: CAISEWGSGSAAVF.

The chain is built from TRBV7-2 and TRBJ2-7; the D gene is possibly TRBD1 (6 bases). CDR1 and CDR2 (germline): SGHTA, FQGNSA. CDR3 length equals 14 residues. Trimming removed 1 base at V and 6 bases at J, with 13 bases between. CDR3 sequence: CASSLDPGASEQYF. CDR3 nucleotides: TGTGCCAGCAGCTTAGACCCAGGGGCGAGCGAGCAGTACTTC.

The chain combines TRBV14 with TRBJ1-1; possible D gene TRBD1, 5 bases. The germline gives CDR1 SGHDN, CDR2 FVKESK. Trimming stripped 3 bases from V and 1 base from J, with 12 bases between. This CDR3 contains 15 residues. This CDR3 reads CASSQVLGGNTEAFF. CDR3 DNA sequence: TGTGCCAGCAGCCAGGTCCTCGGGGGGAACACTGAAGCTTTCTTT.

The gene calls are TRBV5-1 and TRBJ1-2; D is undetermined. V lost 0 bases to trimming and J lost 6 bases, with 15 bases between them. The CDR3 is 15 amino acids. The germline V gene has CDR1 SGHRS and CDR2 YFSETQ. DNA for the CDR3: TGCGCCAGCAGCTTGGCCGGGTCGGATCGAGATGGCTACACCTTC. It encodes CASSLAGSDRDGYTF.

V usage is TRBV4-1 and J usage is TRBJ1-2, with 7 bases matching TRBD1. Per germline, CDR1 MGHRA and CDR2 YSYEKL. There are 15 residues in the CDR3. Losses at the gene ends were 1 base for V and 3 bases for J; bases not matched to a gene: 5. The DNA of the CDR3 is TGCGCCAGCAGCCAAGGGGACAGAACCTACTATGGCTACACCTTC. This translates into CASSQGDRTYYGYTF.